Sequencing of this T cell receptor beta chain was carried out in a study of cytomegalovirus exposure and HLA in healthy donors. About the research overall: Assignment to the Caucasian-associated ancestry cluster applied to roughly 80% of the approximately 400 genotyped donors.

CDR1 and CDR2 from the germline V gene are SGHVS and FQNEAQ. V was shortened by 3 bases and J by 6 bases, with 11 bases between the two germline ends. The CDR3 has 13 amino acids. The study's findings and limits: In an earlier analysis, most TCR beta V segments were productive about 87% or about 30% of the time. As confirmed in vitro, a few CMV-associated chains were specific for CMV antigens. No immune exposure information besides CMV serostatus was available.

Primers: 60 Vbeta forward and 13 Jbeta reverse. Only in-frame clones appear in the TCRdb table, and some are missing; sequencing was by immunoSEQ multiplex PCR. Its table lists some 200,000 clones. Regarding this clone: Its specificity is unknown.

The sequencing sample was made of PBMCs. The V gene is TRBV7-8, the J gene TRBJ1-1; D may be TRBD1 (6 bases). The receptor was derived from a boy younger than 18 in good health and CMV-seronegative. In DNA form, the CDR3 reads TGTGCCAGCAGCTTTACTCGACAGGCTGAAGCTTTCTTT. This gives the protein CASSFTRQAEAFF. Complete variable domain (other parts from reference TRBV7-8 and TRBJ1-1): GAGVSQSPRYKVAKRGQDVALRCDPISGHVSLFWYQQALGQGPEFLTYFQNEAQLDKSGLPSDRFFAERPEGSVSTLKIQRTQQEDSAVYLCASSFTRQAEAFFGQGTRLTVV.